The 13 T cell receptor beta chains listed next were all sequenced from one sample in a study of shared T cell receptors in the human thymus. The assay was immunoSEQ multiplex PCR, and TCRdb's table has in-frame clones only and misses some. The sample includes hundreds of thousands of clones, more than 75% of them seen just once. These sequences were also reported in another study, on human thymus T cells.

The material sequenced was thymocytes. These receptors all stem from a boy in the first two years of life with a congenital heart defect.

The chain uses TRBV5-1 and TRBJ2-1; D gene unclear. V was pared by 4 bases and J by 0 bases, with 11 bases between. CDR1 is SGHRS and CDR2 is YFSETQ in the germline V gene. The CDR3 sequence is 15 residues long. CDR3 region: CASSLKLSSYNEQFF. The CDR3 nucleotides read TGCGCCAGCAGCCTTAAGCTGAGCTCCTACAATGAGCAGTTCTTC.

CDR3 sequence: CASSIGSDQPQHF. The CDR3, as DNA: TGTGCCAGTAGTATAGGTTCCGATCAGCCCCAGCATTTT. This chain uses TRBV19 with TRBJ1-5; D unclear. Per the germline V gene, CDR1 is LNHDA and CDR2 is SQIVND (reference sequence). The CDR3 contains 13 residues. The ends were cut back, 1 base at V and 5 bases at J, with 6 bases in the middle.

The chain uses TRBV27 and TRBJ1-2, with TRBD1 as a possible D gene (5 bases). Germline V gene sequence: CDR1 MNHEY, CDR2 SMNVEV (reference sequence). The CDR3 has 19 residues. V lost 4 bases, J lost 8 bases, and 32 bases lay in between. DNA for the CDR3: TGTGCCAGCAGTTCATCCGGGGGAAGGTGGACAACAGGACCTGGCGGCTACACCTTC. Protein: CASSSSGGRWTTGPGGYTF.

The chain joins TRBV5-8 to TRBJ2-5; 7 nucleotides match TRBD2. Trimming cost V 5 bases and J 5 bases; bases outside gene matches: 0. The CDR3 loop spans 11 amino acids. The V gene's germline CDR1 is SGHTS and CDR2 YDEGEE. The CDR3 spells CASRGGETQYF. CDR3 bases: TGTGCCAGCAGGGGAGGGGAGACCCAGTACTTC.

The V call is TRBV28, the J call TRBJ1-5; TRBD1 matches 7 bases. The CDR3 extends over 14 amino acids. CDR1 is MDHEN and CDR2 is SYDVKM in the germline V gene. The ends lost 8 bases at V and 1 base at J; junction bases unmatched: 5. The chain's CDR3 is CASGDRASNQPQHF. In nucleotides, the CDR3 is TGTGCCAGCGGAGACAGGGCCAGCAATCAGCCCCAGCATTTT.

CDR3 region: CASSPPVGQGWSYEQYF. The CDR3 bases are TGTGCCAGCTCACCTCCCGTAGGACAGGGGTGGTCCTACGAGCAGTACTTC. The V gene is TRBV18, the J gene TRBJ2-7; TRBD1 agrees at 9 bases. Germline values: CDR1 KGHSH, CDR2 LQKENI. The CDR3 sequence is 17 residues long. J lost 1 base, V lost 3 bases, and 10 bases had no gene match.

The chain couples TRBV19 to TRBJ2-2; perhaps TRBD1 as D (6 bases). From germline, CDR1 is LNHDA and CDR2 SQIVND (reference sequence). The CDR3 has 15 residues. The V end lost 6 bases, the J end lost 3 bases, and 14 bases lay between the germline ends. CDR3 bases: TGTGCCAGTAGCTCCCGGGACACCGACACCGGGGAGCTGTTTTTT. Protein sequence: CASSSRDTDTGELFF. The full variable domain, with the rest looked up from reference TRBV19 and TRBJ2-2, is DGGITQSPKYLFRKEGQNVTLSCEQNLNHDAMYWYRQDPGQGLRLIYYSQIVNDFQKGDIAEGYSVSREKKESFPLTVTSAQKNPTAFYLCASSSRDTDTGELFFGEGSRLTVL.

This chain joins TRBV11-2 and TRBJ2-1; D is unclear. V dropped 4 bases and J dropped 13 bases, with 8 bases sitting between them. Germline assignment: CDR1 SGHAT and CDR2 FQNNGV. The CDR3 is made up of 10 amino acids. Written as DNA, the CDR3 is TGTGCCAGCAGCTGCAATAGACAGTTCTTC. It encodes CASSCNRQFF.

The V call is TRBV18, the J call TRBJ2-7, with 7 positions matching TRBD2. Trimming cost V 4 bases and J 6 bases; bases outside gene matches: 12. CDR1 and CDR2 from the germline V gene are KGHSH and LQKENI. CDR3 length: 15 amino acids. The CDR3 spells CASSLGPGLTSEQYF. Here the CDR3 DNA reads TGTGCCAGCTCACTTGGACCGGGACTAACATCCGAGCAGTACTTC.

The rearrangement links TRBV7-8 to TRBJ2-1; 7 nucleotides match TRBD1. Losses at the gene ends were 3 bases for V and 7 bases for J; bases not matched to a gene: 9. The CDR3 contains 15 residues. Germline CDR1 and CDR2: SGHVS and FQNEAQ. The CDR3, as DNA: TGTGCCAGCAGCTTCTTCCGAAGGGGGCAAAATGAGCAGTTCTTC. Translated: CASSFFRRGQNEQFF.

The chain couples TRBV28 to TRBJ2-3, with 12 nucleotides matching TRBD2. The CDR3 runs 22 residues. Germline CDR1 reads MDHEN; CDR2 reads SYDVKM. V shed 7 bases, J shed 5 bases, and the junction held 28 bases outside the gene matches. The CDR3 protein is CASTLDLAGGQRERKNQDTQYF. Written as DNA, the CDR3 is TGTGCCAGCACTTTGGATCTAGCGGGGGGGCAAAGGGAGAGAAAGAACCAAGATACGCAGTATTTT.

This chain uses TRBV28 with TRBJ1-1, with D unresolved. Trimming shortened V by 2 bases and J by 2 bases, and 12 bases separated the two germline ends. The CDR3 contains 15 residues. CDR1 and CDR2 (germline): MDHEN, SYDVKM. The CDR3 protein is CASSLGRSVNTEAFF. The CDR3 DNA reads as TGTGCCAGCAGTTTAGGGAGATCCGTAAACACTGAAGCTTTCTTT.

The V call is TRBV5-5, the J call TRBJ2-1, with TRBD1 identical over 7 bases. The germline gives CDR1 SGHKS, CDR2 YYEKEE (reference sequence). Trimming removed 6 bases from V and 8 bases from J; junction bases left unmatched: 11. This CDR3 comprises 14 residues. Here the CDR3 DNA reads TGTGCCAGCATTAAGGGGGCGGTATTGGATGAGCAGTTCTTC. As protein: CASIKGAVLDEQFF.